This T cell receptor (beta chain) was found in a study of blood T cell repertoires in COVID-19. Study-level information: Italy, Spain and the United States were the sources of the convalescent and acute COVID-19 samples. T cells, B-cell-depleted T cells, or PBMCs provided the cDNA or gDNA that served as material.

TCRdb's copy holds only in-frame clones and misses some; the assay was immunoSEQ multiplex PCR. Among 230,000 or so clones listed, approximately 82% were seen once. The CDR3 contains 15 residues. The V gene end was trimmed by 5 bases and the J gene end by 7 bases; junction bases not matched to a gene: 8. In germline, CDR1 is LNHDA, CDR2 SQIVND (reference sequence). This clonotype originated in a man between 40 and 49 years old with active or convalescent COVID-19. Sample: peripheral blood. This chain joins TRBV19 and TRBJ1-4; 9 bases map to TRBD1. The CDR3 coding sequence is TGTGCCAGTAGTCCTACAGGGGGCTTCGGTGAAAAACTGTTTTTT. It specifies CASSPTGGFGEKLFF.